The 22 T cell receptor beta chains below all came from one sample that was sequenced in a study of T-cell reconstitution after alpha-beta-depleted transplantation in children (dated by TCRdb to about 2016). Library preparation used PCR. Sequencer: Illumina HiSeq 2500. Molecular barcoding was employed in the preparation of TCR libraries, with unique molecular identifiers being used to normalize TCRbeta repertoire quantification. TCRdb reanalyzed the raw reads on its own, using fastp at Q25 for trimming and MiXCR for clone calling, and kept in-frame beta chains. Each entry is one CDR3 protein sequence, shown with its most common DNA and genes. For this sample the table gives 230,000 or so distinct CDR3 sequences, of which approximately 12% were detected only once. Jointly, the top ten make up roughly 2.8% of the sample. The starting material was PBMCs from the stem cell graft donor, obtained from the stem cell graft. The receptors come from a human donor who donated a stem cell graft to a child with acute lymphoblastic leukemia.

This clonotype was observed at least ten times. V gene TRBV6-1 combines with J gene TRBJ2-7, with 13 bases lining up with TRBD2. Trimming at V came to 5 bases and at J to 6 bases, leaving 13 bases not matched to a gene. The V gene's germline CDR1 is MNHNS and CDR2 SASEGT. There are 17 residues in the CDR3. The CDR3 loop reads CASSPTGTSGRAPEQYF. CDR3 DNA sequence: TGTGCCAGCAGTCCCACGGGCACTAGCGGGAGGGCCCCCGAGCAGTACTTC.

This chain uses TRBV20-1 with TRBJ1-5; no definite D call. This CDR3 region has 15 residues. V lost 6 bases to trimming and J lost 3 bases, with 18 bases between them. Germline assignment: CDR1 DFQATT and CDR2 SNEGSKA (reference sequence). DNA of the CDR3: TGCAGTGCCCCGCCCGGCCAGGCACCCAATCAGCCCCAGCATTTT. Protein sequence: CSAPPGQAPNQPQHF.

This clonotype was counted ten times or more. The CDR3 reads CASSLTPTDTQYF. The CDR3 nucleotides read TGTGCCAGCAGCTTGACGCCCACAGATACGCAGTATTTT. V and J are TRBV7-2 and TRBJ2-3; D is unclear. The length of the CDR3 is 13 residues. CDR1 and CDR2 (germline): SGHTA, FQGNSA. V shed 3 bases and J shed 2 bases, with 6 bases lying between them. Full variable domain (missing parts from reference TRBV7-2 and TRBJ2-3): GAGVSQSPSNKVTEKGKDVELRCDPISGHTALYWYRQSLGQGLEFLIYFQGNSAPDKSGLPSDRFSAERTGGSVSTLTIQRTQQEDSAVYLCASSLTPTDTQYFGPGTRLTVL.

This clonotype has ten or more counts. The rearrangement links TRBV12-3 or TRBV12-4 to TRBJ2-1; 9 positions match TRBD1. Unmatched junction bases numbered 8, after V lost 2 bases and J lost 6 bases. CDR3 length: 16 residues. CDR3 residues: CASSLISDRGFNEQFF. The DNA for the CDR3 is TGTGCCAGCAGTTTAATTTCGGACAGGGGTTTCAATGAGCAGTTCTTC.

The CDR3 loop reads CASSLAASGTGRQPQHF. DNA for the CDR3: TGTGCCAGCAGCTTAGCGGCATCGGGGACGGGTCGTCAGCCCCAGCATTTT. The chain joins TRBV7-8 to TRBJ1-5; the D gene is possibly TRBD1 (5 bases). The CDR3 sequence is 17 residues long. With 0 bases removed from V and 6 bases from J, the gap between germline ends came to 18 bases. Per germline, CDR1 SGHVS and CDR2 FQNEAQ.

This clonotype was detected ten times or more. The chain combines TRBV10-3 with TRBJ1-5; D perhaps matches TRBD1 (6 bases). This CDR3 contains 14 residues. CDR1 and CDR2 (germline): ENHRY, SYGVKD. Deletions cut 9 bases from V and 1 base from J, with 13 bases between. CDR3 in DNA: TGTGCCATTCAGGGACAACTAAGCAATCAGCCCCAGCATTTT. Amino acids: CAIQGQLSNQPQHF.

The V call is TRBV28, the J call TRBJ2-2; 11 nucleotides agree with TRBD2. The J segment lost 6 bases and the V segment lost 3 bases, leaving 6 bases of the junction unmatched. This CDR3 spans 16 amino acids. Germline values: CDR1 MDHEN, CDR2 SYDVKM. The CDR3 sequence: CASSLRKLAGAGELFF. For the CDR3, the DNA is TGTGCCAGCAGTTTGCGGAAACTAGCGGGAGCCGGGGAGCTGTTTTTT.

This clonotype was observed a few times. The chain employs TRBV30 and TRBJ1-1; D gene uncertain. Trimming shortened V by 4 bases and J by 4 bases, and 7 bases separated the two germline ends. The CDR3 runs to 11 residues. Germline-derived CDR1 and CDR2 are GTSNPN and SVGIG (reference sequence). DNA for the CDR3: TGTGCCTGGAAAATGGGCACTGAAGCTTTCTTT. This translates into CAWKMGTEAFF.

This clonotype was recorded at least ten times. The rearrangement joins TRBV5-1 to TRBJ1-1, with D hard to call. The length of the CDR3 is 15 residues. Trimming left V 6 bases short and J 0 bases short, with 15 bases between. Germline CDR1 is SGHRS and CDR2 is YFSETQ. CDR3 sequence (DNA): TGCGCCAGCACCCCTACCGCGCACATGAACACTGAAGCTTTCTTT. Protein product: CASTPTAHMNTEAFF.

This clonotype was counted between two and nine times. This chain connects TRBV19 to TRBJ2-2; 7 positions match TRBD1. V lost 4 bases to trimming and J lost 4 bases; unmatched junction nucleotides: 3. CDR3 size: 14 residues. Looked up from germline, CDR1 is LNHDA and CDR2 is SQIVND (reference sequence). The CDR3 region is CASSTGTATGELFF. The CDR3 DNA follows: TGTGCCAGTAGTACGGGGACAGCCACCGGGGAGCTGTTTTTT.

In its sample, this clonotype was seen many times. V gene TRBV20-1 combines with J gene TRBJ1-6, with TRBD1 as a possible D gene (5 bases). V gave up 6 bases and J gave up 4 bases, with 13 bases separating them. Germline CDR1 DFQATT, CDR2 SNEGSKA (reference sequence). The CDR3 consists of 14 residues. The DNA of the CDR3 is TGCAGTGCCCGGGACGGCTCATATAATTCACCCCTCCACTTT. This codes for CSARDGSYNSPLHF.

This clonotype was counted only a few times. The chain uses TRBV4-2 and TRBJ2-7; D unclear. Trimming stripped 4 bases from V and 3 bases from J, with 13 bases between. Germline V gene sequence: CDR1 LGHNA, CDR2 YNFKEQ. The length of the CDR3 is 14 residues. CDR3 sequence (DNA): TGTGCCAGCAGCCCTGGCGACCTTCTCTACGAGCAGTACTTC. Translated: CASSPGDLLYEQYF.

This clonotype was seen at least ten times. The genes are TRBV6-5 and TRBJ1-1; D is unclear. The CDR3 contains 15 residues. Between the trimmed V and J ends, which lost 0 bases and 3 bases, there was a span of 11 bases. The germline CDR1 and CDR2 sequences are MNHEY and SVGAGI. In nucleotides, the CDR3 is TGTGCCAGCAGTTACTCATTCGGCGGGGACACTGAAGCTTTCTTT. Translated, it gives CASSYSFGGDTEAFF.

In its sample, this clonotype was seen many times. The CDR3 DNA is TGTGCCAGCACGGCCGGGGGGTCAACTAATGAAAAACTGTTTTTT. Amino acids: CASTAGGSTNEKLFF. The chain has TRBV27 and TRBJ1-4, with D maybe TRBD1 (5 bases). Germline CDR1 MNHEY, CDR2 SMNVEV (reference sequence). The V gene lost 7 bases and the J gene lost 0 bases, with 12 bases spanning the gap. The CDR3 covers 15 residues.

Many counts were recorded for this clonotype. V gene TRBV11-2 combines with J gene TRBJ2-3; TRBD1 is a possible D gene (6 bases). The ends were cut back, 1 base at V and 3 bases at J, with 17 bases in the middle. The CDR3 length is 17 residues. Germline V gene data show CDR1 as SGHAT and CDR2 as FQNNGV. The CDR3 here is CASSLVIRGLETDTQYF. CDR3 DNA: TGTGCCAGCAGCTTAGTTATAAGGGGGTTAGAAACAGATACGCAGTATTTT.

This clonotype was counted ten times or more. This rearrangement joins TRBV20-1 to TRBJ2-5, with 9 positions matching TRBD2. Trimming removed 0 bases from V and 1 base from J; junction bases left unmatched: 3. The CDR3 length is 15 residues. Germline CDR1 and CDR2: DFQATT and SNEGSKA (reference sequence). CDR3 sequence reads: CSARDLLAGQETQYF. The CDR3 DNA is TGCAGTGCTAGAGACCTACTAGCGGGCCAAGAGACCCAGTACTTC.

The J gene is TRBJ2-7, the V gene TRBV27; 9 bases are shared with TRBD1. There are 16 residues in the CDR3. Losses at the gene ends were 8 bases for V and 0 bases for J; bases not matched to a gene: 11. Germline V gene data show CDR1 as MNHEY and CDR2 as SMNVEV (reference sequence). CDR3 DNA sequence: TGTGCCAGCGGGGAACTGCCGGGACAGGGCTCCTACGAGCAGTACTTC. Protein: CASGELPGQGSYEQYF.

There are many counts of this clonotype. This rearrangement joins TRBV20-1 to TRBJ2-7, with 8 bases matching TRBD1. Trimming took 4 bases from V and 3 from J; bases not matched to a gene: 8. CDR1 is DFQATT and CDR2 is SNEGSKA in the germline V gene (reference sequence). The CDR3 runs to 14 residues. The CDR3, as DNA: TGCAGTGCTATTGAAGCAGGGGGCATCTACGAGCAGTACTTC. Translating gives CSAIEAGGIYEQYF.

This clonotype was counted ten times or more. CDR3: CASGFGGVGSPLHF. CDR3 coding DNA: TGTGCCAGCGGTTTTGGGGGGGTTGGTTCACCCCTCCACTTT. V usage is TRBV7-9 and J usage is TRBJ1-6, with D possibly being TRBD1 (5 bases). The CDR3 is made up of 14 amino acids. V lost 8 bases, J lost 9 bases, and 17 bases lay in between. Looked up from germline, CDR1 is SEHNR and CDR2 is FQNEAQ (reference sequence).

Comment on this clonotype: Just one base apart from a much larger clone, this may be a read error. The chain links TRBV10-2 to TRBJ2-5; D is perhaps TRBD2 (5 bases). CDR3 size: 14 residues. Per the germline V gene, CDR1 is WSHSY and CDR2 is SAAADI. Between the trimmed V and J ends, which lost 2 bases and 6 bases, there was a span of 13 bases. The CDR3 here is CASSEAGVKQTQYF. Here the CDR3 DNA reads TGCGCCAGCAGTGAGGCCGGGGTGAAGCAGACCCAGTACTTC.

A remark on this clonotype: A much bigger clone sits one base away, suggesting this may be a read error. CDR3 region: CASSFDDRAIGYTF. The CDR3 coding sequence is TGCGCCAGCAGCTTTGATGACAGAGCTATTGGCTACACCTTC. This sequence joins TRBV5-1 and TRBJ1-2, with D perhaps matching TRBD1 (5 bases). CDR3 length: 14 amino acids. Germline V gene lookup returns CDR1 SGHRS and CDR2 YFSETQ. V lost 2 bases, J lost 7 bases, and 15 bases lay in between.

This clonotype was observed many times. DNA of the CDR3: TGTGCCAGCAGCCAATCCCACGACCTCTCCGAGCAGTACTTC. It translates to CASSQSHDLSEQYF. This chain joins TRBV16 and TRBJ2-7; D gene unclear. The V end was cut by 0 bases, the J end by 6 bases, with 12 bases between. Germline lookup yields CDR1 KGHSY and CDR2 FQNENV. CDR3 length: 14 residues. The complete variable domain, with remaining parts taken from reference TRBV16 and TRBJ2-7, reads GEEVAQTPKHLVRGEGQKAKLYCAPIKGHSYVFWYQQVLKNEFKFLISFQNENVFDETGMPKERFSAKCLPNSPCSLEIQATKLEDSAVYFCASSQSHDLSEQYFGPGTRLTVT.